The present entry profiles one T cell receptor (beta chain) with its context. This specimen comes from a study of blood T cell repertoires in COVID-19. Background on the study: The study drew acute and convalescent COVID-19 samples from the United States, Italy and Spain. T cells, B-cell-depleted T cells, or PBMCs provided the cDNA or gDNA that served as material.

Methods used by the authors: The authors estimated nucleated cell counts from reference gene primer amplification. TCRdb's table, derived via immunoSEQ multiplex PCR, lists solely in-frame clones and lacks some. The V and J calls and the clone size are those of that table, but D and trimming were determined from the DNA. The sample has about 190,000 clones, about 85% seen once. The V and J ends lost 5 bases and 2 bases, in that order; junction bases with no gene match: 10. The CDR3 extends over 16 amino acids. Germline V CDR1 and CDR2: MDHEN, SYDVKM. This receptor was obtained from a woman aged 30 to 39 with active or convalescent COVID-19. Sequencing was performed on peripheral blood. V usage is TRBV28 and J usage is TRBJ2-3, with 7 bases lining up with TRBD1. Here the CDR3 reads CASSARRGQITDTQYF. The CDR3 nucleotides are TGTGCCAGCAGTGCGCGAAGGGGACAGATCACAGATACGCAGTATTTT.